These 10 T cell receptor beta chains share one sample of origin, sequenced in a study of human T cells and chemical hapten exposure. Stated time point: patch test 2, 6 weeks after DPC sensitization. The treatment was: therapeutic diphenylcyclopropenone sensitization with weekly scalp DPC. TCRdb re-called the RACE reads with MiXCR, one entry per CDR3 protein. This table holds under 75,000 distinct CDR3 sequences, approximately 9% found once. The input for sequencing was whole blood, taken in connection with sensitization to the hapten diphenylcyclopropenone (DPC). All receptors derive from a woman between 45 and 65 years old with alopecia areata. Some clones in this sample may be carry-over from other donors' samples.

In its sample, this clonotype was seen many times. This sequence joins TRBV20-1 and TRBJ1-4; D uncertain. Looked up from germline, CDR1 is DFQATT and CDR2 is SNEGSKA (reference sequence). V dropped 6 bases and J dropped 0 bases, with 8 bases sitting between them. The CDR3 totals 13 residues. CDR3 sequence: CSALAATNEKLFF. For the CDR3, the DNA is TGCAGTGCCCTAGCAGCAACTAATGAAAAACTGTTTTTT.

The chain is built from TRBV7-9 and TRBJ1-1, with D uncertain. Germline V gives CDR1 SEHNR, CDR2 FQNEAQ (reference sequence). V dropped 11 bases and J dropped 0 bases, with 13 bases sitting between them. The CDR3 spans 13 residues. CDR3 in amino acids: CASDGNMNTEAFF. The CDR3, as DNA: TGTGCCTCGGACGGAAACATGAACACTGAAGCTTTCTTT.

This chain's CDR3 is CAISSNPLAGVTSSTDTQYF. For the CDR3, the DNA is TGTGCCATCAGTTCTAATCCTCTAGCGGGAGTCACCTCGAGCACAGATACGCAGTATTTT. The chain couples TRBV10-3 to TRBJ2-3; 10 nucleotides match TRBD2. From germline, CDR1 is ENHRY and CDR2 SYGVKD. V dropped 5 bases and J dropped 0; count of bases not matched to a gene: 17. This CDR3 contains 20 residues.

Notes on this clonotype: The CDR3 does not end in the conserved phenylalanine or tryptophan, so this is likely a read error. The chain recombines TRBV7-2 with TRBJ2-3; D is unclear. The V and J ends lost 1 base and 6 bases respectively, with 11 bases between them. There are 14 residues in the CDR3. CDR1 SGHTA and CDR2 FQGNSA come from the germline V gene. CDR3 coding DNA: TGTGCCAGCAGCTTAGGGTCTAGTGGCGATACGCAGTATCTT. Protein sequence: CASSLGSSGDTQYL.

This clonotype was counted a few times. The V gene is TRBV29-1, the J gene TRBJ2-3, with a tentative D call TRBD1 (6 bases). Germline V gene sequence: CDR1 SQVTM, CDR2 ANQGSEA. The CDR3 length is 13 residues. V lost 2 bases, J lost 0 bases, and 6 bases lay in between. Here the CDR3 reads CSVERGSTDTQYF. The CDR3 coding sequence is TGCAGCGTTGAAAGGGGGAGCACAGATACGCAGTATTTT.

This clonotype turned up a few times. The rearrangement uses TRBV29-1 and TRBJ2-3, with D tentatively TRBD2 (6 bases). The V end lost 1 base, the J end lost 3 bases, and 8 bases lay between the germline ends. CDR1 SQVTM and CDR2 ANQGSEA come from the germline V gene. CDR3 length equals 13 residues. CDR3: CSVEAGATDTQYF. The CDR3 bases are TGCAGCGTTGAAGCGGGAGCAACAGATACGCAGTATTTT.

This clonotype has more than one count but fewer than ten. The chain combines TRBV20-1 with TRBJ2-2; the match to TRBD2 covers 9 bases. The CDR3 runs 16 residues. With 0 bases clipped from V and 3 bases from J, the junction kept 5 bases outside the gene matches. Germline CDR1 DFQATT, CDR2 SNEGSKA (reference sequence). CDR3 in amino acids: CSARDLAGVYTGELFF. In nucleotides, the CDR3 is TGCAGTGCTAGAGATTTAGCGGGAGTGTACACCGGGGAGCTGTTTTTT.

V usage is TRBV29-1 and J usage is TRBJ1-1; possible D gene TRBD1, 5 bases. The V end lost 1 base, the J end lost 3 bases, and 6 bases lay between the germline ends. The CDR3 extends over 12 amino acids. The germline V gene encodes CDR1 SQVTM and CDR2 ANQGSEA. The CDR3 here is CSVEGGDTEAFF. The CDR3 DNA reads TGCAGCGTTGAAGGGGGGGACACTGAAGCTTTCTTT.

The V and J genes are TRBV15 and TRBJ2-5; maybe TRBD2 (5 bases). Trimming removed 4 bases at V and 0 bases at J, with 12 bases between. Per the germline V gene, CDR1 is LNHNV and CDR2 is YYDKDF (reference sequence). CDR3 size: 15 residues. CDR3 in DNA: TGTGCCACCAGCACCCTGGAGGAGTACCAAGAGACCCAGTACTTC. This codes for CATSTLEEYQETQYF.

Only a few counts were recorded for this clonotype. This chain links TRBV20-1 with TRBJ2-2; D not certain. With 6 bases removed from V and 7 bases from J, the gap between germline ends came to 9 bases. This CDR3 region has 11 residues. Germline values: CDR1 DFQATT, CDR2 SNEGSKA (reference sequence). The CDR3 DNA reads as TGCAGTGCCCACTCGAGCGGGGAGCTGTTTTTT. The encoded protein is CSAHSSGELFF.